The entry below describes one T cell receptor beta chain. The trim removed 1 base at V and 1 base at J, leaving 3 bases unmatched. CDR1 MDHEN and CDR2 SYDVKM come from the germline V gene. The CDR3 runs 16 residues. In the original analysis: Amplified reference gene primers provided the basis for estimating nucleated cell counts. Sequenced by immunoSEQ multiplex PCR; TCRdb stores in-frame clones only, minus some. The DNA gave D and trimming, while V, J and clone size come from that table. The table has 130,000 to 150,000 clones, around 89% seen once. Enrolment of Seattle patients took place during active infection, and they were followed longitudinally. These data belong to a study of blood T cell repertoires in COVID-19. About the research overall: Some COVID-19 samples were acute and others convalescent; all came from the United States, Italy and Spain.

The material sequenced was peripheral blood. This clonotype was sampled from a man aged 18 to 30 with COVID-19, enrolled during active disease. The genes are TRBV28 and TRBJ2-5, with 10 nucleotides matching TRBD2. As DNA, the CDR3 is TGTGCCAGCAGTTTATCCTCTAGCGGGGGCCAAGAGACCCAGTACTTC. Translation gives CASSLSSSGGQETQYF. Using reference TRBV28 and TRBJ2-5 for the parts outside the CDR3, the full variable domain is DVKVTQSSRYLVKRTGEKVFLECVQDMDHENMFWYRQDPGLGLRLIYFSYDVKMKEKGDIPEGYSVSREKKERFSLILESASTNQTSMYLCASSLSSSGGQETQYFGPGTRLLVL.